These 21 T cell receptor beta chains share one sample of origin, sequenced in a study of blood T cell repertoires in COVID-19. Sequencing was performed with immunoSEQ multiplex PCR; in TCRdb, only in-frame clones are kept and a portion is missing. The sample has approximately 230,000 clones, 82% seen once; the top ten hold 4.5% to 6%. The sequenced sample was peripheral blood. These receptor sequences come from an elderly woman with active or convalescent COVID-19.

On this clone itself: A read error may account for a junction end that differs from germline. The CDR3, as DNA: TGCGCCAGCAGCTGGAGGACCGGGGGGCGGGGGGCCAACGTCCTGACTTTC. Protein sequence: CASSWRTGGRGANVLTF. V is TRBV5-4 and J is TRBJ2-6, with a weak D call TRBD2 (7 bases). Germline V gene sequence: CDR1 SGHNT, CDR2 YYREEE (reference sequence). CDR3 size: 17 residues.

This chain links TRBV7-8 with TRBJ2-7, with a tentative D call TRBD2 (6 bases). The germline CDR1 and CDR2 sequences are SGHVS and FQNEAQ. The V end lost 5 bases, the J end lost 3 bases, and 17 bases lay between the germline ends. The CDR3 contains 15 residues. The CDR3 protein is CASSRGAGGSYEQYF. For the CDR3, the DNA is TGTGCCAGCAGCCGCGGGGCAGGAGGGAGCTACGAGCAGTACTTC. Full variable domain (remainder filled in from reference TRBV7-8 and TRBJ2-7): GAGVSQSPRYKVAKRGQDVALRCDPISGHVSLFWYQQALGQGPEFLTYFQNEAQLDKSGLPSDRFFAERPEGSVSTLKIQRTQQEDSAVYLCASSRGAGGSYEQYFGPGTRLTVT.

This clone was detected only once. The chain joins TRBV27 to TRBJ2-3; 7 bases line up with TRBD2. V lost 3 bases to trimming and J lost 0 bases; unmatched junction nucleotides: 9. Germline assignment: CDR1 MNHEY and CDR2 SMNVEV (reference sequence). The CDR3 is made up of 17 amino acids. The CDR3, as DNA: TGTGCCAGCAGTTTTCGTCGTCGCGGGGGAAGCACAGATACGCAGTATTTT. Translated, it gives CASSFRRRGGSTDTQYF.

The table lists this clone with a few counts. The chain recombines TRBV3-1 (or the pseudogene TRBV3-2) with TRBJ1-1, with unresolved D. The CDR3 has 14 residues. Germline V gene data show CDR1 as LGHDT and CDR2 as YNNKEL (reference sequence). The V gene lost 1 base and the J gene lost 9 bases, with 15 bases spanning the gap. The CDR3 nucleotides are TGTGCCAGCAGCCAAGGCATAAGGACGGGAAAAGCTTTCTTT. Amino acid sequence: CASSQGIRTGKAFF.

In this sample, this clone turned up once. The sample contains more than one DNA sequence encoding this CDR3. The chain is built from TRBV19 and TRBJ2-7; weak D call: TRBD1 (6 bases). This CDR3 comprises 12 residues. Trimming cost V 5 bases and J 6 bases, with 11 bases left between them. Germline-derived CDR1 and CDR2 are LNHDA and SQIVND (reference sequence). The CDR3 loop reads CASSPRGGEQYF. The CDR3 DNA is TGTGCCAGTAGTCCCCGAGGGGGCGAGCAGTACTTC.

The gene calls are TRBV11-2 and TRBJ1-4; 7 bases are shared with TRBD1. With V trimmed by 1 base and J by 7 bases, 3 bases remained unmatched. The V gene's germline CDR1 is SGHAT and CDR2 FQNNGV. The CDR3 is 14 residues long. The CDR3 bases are TGTGCCAGCAGCTTAGGACAGGGCTTTGAAAAACTGTTTTTT. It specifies CASSLGQGFEKLFF.

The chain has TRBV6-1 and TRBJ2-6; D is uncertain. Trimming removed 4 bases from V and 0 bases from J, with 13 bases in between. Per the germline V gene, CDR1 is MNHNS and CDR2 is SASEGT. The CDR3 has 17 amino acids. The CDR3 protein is CASSARVASSGANVLTF. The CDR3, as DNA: TGTGCCAGCAGTGCCCGGGTCGCCAGCTCTGGGGCCAACGTCCTGACTTTC.

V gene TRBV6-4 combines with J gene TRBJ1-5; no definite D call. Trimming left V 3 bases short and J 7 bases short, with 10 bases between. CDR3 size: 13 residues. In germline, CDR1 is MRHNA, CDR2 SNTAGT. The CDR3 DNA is TGTGCCAGCAGTGAGCAGGAGGGACAGCCCCAGCATTTT. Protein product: CASSEQEGQPQHF.

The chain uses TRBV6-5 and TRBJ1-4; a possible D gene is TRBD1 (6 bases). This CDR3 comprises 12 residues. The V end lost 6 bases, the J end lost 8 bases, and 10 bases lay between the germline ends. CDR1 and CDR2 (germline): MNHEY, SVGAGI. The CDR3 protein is CASRPTGEKLFF. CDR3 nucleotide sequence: TGTGCCAGCAGGCCCACAGGGGAAAAACTGTTTTTT.

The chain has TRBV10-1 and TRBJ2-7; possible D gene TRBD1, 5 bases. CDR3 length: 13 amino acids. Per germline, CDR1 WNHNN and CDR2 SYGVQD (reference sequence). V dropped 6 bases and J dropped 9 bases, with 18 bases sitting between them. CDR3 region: CASSPTPTGSQYF. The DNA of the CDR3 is TGCGCCAGCAGCCCGACTCCTACAGGCTCGCAGTACTTC.

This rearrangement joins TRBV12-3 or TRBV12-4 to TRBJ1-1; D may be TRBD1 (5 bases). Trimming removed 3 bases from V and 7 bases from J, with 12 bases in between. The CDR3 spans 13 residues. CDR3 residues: CASSFARADEAFF. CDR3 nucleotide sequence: TGTGCCAGCAGTTTCGCCAGGGCGGATGAAGCTTTCTTT.

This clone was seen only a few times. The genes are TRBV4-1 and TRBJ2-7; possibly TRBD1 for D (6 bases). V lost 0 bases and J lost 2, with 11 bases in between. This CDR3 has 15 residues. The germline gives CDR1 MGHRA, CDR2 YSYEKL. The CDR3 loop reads CASSQDTRQAYEQYF. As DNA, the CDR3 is TGCGCCAGCAGCCAAGATACGAGACAGGCCTACGAGCAGTACTTC.

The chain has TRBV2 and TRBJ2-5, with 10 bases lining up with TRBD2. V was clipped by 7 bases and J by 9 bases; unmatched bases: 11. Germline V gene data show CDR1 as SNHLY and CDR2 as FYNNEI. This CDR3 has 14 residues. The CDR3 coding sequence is TGTGCCAGCAAAATAGCGGGGGGCCAAGATTCCCAGTACTTC. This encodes CASKIAGGQDSQYF. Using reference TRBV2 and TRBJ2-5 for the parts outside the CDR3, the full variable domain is EPEVTQTPSHQVTQMGQEVILRCVPISNHLYFYWYRQILGQKVEFLVSFYNNEISEKSEIFDDQFSVERPDGSNFTLKIRSTKLEDSAMYFCASKIAGGQDSQYFGPGTRLLVL.

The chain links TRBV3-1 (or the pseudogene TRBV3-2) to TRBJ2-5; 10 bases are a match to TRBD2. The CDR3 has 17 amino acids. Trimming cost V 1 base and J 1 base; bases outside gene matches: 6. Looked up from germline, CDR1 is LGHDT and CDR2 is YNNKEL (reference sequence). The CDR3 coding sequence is TGTGCCAGCAGCCAAGGTTTACTAGCGGGGCTCCAAGAGACCCAGTACTTC. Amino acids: CASSQGLLAGLQETQYF.

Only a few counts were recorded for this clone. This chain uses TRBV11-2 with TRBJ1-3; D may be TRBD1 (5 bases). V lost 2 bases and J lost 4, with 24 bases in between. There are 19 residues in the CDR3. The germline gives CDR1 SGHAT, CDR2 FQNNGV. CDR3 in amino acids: CASSLTIPRGKKWGNTIYF. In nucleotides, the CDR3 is TGTGCCAGCAGCTTAACCATCCCCCGGGGGAAGAAGTGGGGAAACACCATATATTTT.

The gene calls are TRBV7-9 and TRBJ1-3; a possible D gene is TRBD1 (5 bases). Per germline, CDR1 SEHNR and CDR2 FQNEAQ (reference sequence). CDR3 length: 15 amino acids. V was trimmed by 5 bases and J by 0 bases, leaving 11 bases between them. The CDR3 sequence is CASSLDTYSGNTIYF. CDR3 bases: TGTGCCAGCAGCCTGGACACATACTCTGGAAACACCATATATTTT.

The CDR3 DNA sequence: TGTGCCAGCAGAACAGGGGTGTCTGGGGCCAACGTCCTGACTTTC. Translation: CASRTGVSGANVLTF. This sequence joins TRBV6-5 and TRBJ2-6; 7 bases are shared with TRBD1. V lost 6 bases to trimming and J lost 1 base; unmatched junction nucleotides: 3. The germline V gene encodes CDR1 MNHEY and CDR2 SVGAGI. The CDR3 sequence is 15 residues long.

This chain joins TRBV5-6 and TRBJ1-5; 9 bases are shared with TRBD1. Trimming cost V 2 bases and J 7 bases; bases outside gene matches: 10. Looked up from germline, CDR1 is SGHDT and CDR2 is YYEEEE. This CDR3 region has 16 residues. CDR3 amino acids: CASSFFPGQGGQPQHF. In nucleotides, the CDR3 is TGTGCCAGCAGCTTTTTTCCGGGACAGGGCGGCCAGCCCCAGCATTTT. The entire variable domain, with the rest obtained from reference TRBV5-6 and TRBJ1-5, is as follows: DAGVTQSPTHLIKTRGQQVTLRCSPKSGHDTVSWYQQALGQGPQFIFQYYEEEERQRGNFPDRFSGHQFPNYSSELNVNALLLGDSALYLCASSFFPGQGGQPQHFGDGTRLSIL.

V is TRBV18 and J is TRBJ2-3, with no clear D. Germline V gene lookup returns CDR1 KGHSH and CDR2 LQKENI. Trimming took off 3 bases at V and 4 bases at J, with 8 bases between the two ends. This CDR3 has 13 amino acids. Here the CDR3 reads CASSPILADTQYF. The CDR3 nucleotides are TGTGCCAGCTCACCTATTTTAGCAGATACGCAGTATTTT.

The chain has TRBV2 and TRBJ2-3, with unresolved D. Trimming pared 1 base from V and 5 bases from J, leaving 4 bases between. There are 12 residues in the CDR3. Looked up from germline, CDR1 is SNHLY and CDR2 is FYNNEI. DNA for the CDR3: TGTGCCAGCAGTGAAGGCGTAGATACGCAGTATTTT. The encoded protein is CASSEGVDTQYF.

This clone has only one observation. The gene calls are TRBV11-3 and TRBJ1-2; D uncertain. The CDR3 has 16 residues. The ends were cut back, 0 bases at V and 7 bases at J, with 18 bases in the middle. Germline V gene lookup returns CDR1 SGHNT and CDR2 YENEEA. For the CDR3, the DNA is TGTGCCAGCAGCTTAGACTCCCGGCCAAATCGGGGTGGCTACACCTTC. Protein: CASSLDSRPNRGGYTF.